This T cell receptor beta chain was recorded in a study of shared clonotypes between healthy human individuals. This CDR3 has 16 amino acids. Germline CDR1 and CDR2: SGHAT and FQNNGV. Deletions cut 2 bases from V and 0 bases from J, with 12 bases between. Terminally differentiated effector memory CD45RA+ cells were left out of the naive CD8 fraction, which was CD45RO-negative and positively selected for CCR7. Some clones are missing from TCRdb's copy, which holds only in-frame ones; the method was immunoSEQ multiplex PCR. The data contain about 2.2 million clones, 85% to 95% of them seen just once; the ten biggest clones take up around 1.8%.

The sequencing sample was made of naive CD8+ T cells from PBMCs. The TCR comes from a man between 18 and 35 years old in good health. Some clones in this sample may be carry-over from other donors' samples. This sequence joins TRBV11-2 and TRBJ2-3; D not resolved. CDR3 sequence reads: CASSLIRVQSTDTQYF. Here the CDR3 DNA reads TGTGCCAGCAGCTTAATCAGAGTTCAGAGCACAGATACGCAGTATTTT.